These T cell receptor beta chains were read from a single sample in a study of cytomegalovirus exposure and HLA in healthy donors. The table came from immunoSEQ multiplex PCR; TCRdb's copy has only in-frame clones and leaves some out. The sample contains 200,000 to 250,000 clones, around 78% of which appear only once. The specimen was PBMCs. The origin of the receptors is a woman aged 18-35 years in good health and CMV-seronegative. Both conserved end residues are part of each CDR3. A D gene is named only where the DNA matches it firmly. Expanded clones are given a class, and other clones once, few, many or no size at all.

CDR3,DNA,D,size,J,V
CASRVSGRGRYEQYF,TGCGCCAGCAGAGTTAGCGGGAGGGGGCGGTACGAGCAGTACTTC,TRBD2,once,TRBJ2-7,TRBV10-2
CASSLGQGGNQPQHF,TGTGCCAGCTCACTAGGACAGGGTGGCAATCAGCCCCAGCATTTT,TRBD1,once,TRBJ1-5,TRBV18
CASSQGLGRDTGYTF,TGTGCCAGCAGCCAAGGACTCGGACGAGACACTGGCTACACCTTC,.,.,TRBJ1-2,TRBV4-2
CASSVAAHTEAFF,TGTGCCAGCAGCGTGGCCGCGCACACTGAAGCTTTCTTT,.,.,TRBJ1-1,TRBV9
CASSLSGQVAEAFF,TGTGCCAGCAGTCTCTCAGGACAGGTCGCTGAAGCTTTCTTT,TRBD1,.,TRBJ1-1,TRBV27
CASLQGPGANVLTF,TGTGCCAGTTTGCAGGGGCCTGGGGCCAACGTCCTGACTTTC,.,.,TRBJ2-6,TRBV19
CASSLLTDILREQYF,TGTGCCAGCAGTTTATTGACAGACATCCTACGGGAGCAGTACTTC,.,.,TRBJ2-7,TRBV28
CASSPTRTANTEAFF,TGCGCCAGCAGCCCGACCCGGACAGCGAACACTGAAGCTTTCTTT,.,.,TRBJ1-1,TRBV5-1
CASSPAGTGIPRGNTIYF,TGTGCCAGCAGTCCCGCGGGGACAGGGATCCCCCGGGGAAACACCATATATTTT,TRBD1,.,TRBJ1-3,TRBV28
CASSGGTRYNEQFF,TGTGCCAGCAGCGGCGGGACTAGATACAATGAGCAGTTCTTC,TRBD2,.,TRBJ2-1,TRBV9
CASSIERQAANYGYTF,TGTGCCAGCAGCATAGAAAGACAGGCAGCAAACTATGGCTACACCTTC,.,once,TRBJ1-2,TRBV5-5
CASSPNRLREQFF,TGTGCCAGTAGTCCGAACCGTCTCAGGGAGCAGTTCTTC,.,.,TRBJ2-1,TRBV19
CASSGQGGPSGNEKLFF,TGTGCCAGCAGTGGACAGGGGGGCCCCTCTGGTAATGAAAAACTGTTTTTT,TRBD1,.,TRBJ1-4,TRBV2
CASSLRLAGGADTQYF,TGTGCCAGCAGTTTACGGCTAGCGGGAGGAGCAGATACGCAGTATTTT,TRBD2,.,TRBJ2-3,TRBV28
CASSRDAYSFGRSSYGYTF,TGTGCCAGCAGCCGAGATGCCTACTCTTTTGGGAGGAGTAGCTATGGCTACACCTTC,.,.,TRBJ1-2,TRBV2
CASSLWGQGRNEQFF,TGCGCCAGCAGCCTATGGGGACAGGGGCGCAATGAGCAGTTCTTC,TRBD1,.,TRBJ2-1,TRBV5-1
CASRSGNQPQHF,TGTGCCAGCAGAAGCGGGAATCAGCCCCAGCATTTT,.,.,TRBJ1-5,TRBV13
CACHRGDEAFF,TGTGCCTGTCACAGGGGAGATGAAGCTTTCTTT,TRBD1,.,TRBJ1-1,TRBV30
CAWSEGGIQYF,TGTGCCTGGAGTGAGGGAGGAATTCAGTACTTC,.,.,TRBJ2-4,TRBV30
CATSRPLWTGNTEAFF,TGTGCCACCAGCAGACCCCTTTGGACAGGGAACACTGAAGCTTTCTTT,TRBD1,.,TRBJ1-1,TRBV15
CASSLERANTQYF,TGTGCCAGCAGCTTGGAACGGGCGAATACGCAGTATTTT,.,.,TRBJ2-3,TRBV5-6
CASSPPGSTDTQYF,TGTGCCAGCAGCCCCCCAGGGAGCACAGATACGCAGTATTTT,.,.,TRBJ2-3,TRBV27
CSAGGGYEQYF,TGCAGTGCCGGCGGGGGGTACGAGCAGTACTTC,TRBD2,.,TRBJ2-7,TRBV20-1
CASSERELGYNEQFF,TGTGCCAGCAGCGAGCGGGAGCTAGGGTACAATGAGCAGTTCTTC,TRBD2,.,TRBJ2-1,TRBV5-6
CASTGQGVNSGNTIYF,TGCGCCAGCACCGGACAGGGAGTAAACTCTGGAAACACCATATATTTT,TRBD1,.,TRBJ1-3,TRBV5-1
CASSLAGTGNGSPLHF,TGCGCCAGCAGCTTAGCCGGGACAGGGAATGGATCACCCCTCCACTTT,TRBD1,.,TRBJ1-6,TRBV5-1
CASSLRDRGVIPDEKLFF,TGCGCCAGCAGCTTGAGGGACAGGGGGGTTATTCCGGATGAAAAACTGTTTTTT,TRBD1,.,TRBJ1-4,TRBV5-1
CASSFTGDSYEQYF,TGCGCCAGCAGCTTCACAGGGGATTCCTACGAGCAGTACTTC,TRBD1,.,TRBJ2-7,TRBV5-1
CASSLGEGRWAYEQYF,TGTGCCAGCAGCTTAGGAGAGGGAAGATGGGCCTACGAGCAGTACTTC,.,.,TRBJ2-7,TRBV5-4
CASSARAYTF,TGTGCCAGCAGCGCCAGAGCCTACACCTTC,.,.,TRBJ1-2,TRBV6-1
CASSQNVKSNQPQHF,TGTGCCAGCAGCCAGAACGTGAAGAGCAATCAGCCCCAGCATTTT,.,.,TRBJ1-5,TRBV4-2
CASSPYMIAGTYEQYF,TGTGCCAGCTCACCATACATGATAGCGGGTACCTACGAGCAGTACTTC,TRBD2,.,TRBJ2-7,TRBV18
CASSQVGVGNQPQHF,TGCGCCAGCAGCCAGGTTGGGGTCGGGAATCAGCCCCAGCATTTT,.,.,TRBJ1-5,TRBV4-1
CASSGGPAYNEQFF,TGCGCCAGCAGCGGAGGGCCAGCTTACAATGAGCAGTTCTTC,.,.,TRBJ2-1,TRBV23-1
CASSGKTGYEQYF,TGTGCCAGCAGCGGAAAGACAGGCTACGAGCAGTACTTC,.,.,TRBJ2-7,TRBV9